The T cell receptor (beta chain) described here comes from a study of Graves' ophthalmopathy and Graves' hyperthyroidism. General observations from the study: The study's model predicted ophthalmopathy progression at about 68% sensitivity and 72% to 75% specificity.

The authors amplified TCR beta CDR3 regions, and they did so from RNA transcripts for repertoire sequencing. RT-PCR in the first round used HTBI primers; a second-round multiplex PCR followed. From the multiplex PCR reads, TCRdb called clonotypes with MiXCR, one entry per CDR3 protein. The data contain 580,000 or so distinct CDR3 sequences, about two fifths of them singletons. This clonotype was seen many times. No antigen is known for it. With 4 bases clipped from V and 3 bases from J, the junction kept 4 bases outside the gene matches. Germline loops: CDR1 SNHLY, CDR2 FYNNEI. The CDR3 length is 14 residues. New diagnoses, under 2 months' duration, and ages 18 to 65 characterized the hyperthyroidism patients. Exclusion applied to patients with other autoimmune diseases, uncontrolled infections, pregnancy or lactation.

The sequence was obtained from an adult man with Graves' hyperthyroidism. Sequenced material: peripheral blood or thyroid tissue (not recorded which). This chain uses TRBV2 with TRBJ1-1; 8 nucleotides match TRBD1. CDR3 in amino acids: CASSGQTGDTEAFF. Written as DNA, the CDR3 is TGTGCCAGCAGTGGTCAGACAGGGGACACTGAAGCTTTCTTT.